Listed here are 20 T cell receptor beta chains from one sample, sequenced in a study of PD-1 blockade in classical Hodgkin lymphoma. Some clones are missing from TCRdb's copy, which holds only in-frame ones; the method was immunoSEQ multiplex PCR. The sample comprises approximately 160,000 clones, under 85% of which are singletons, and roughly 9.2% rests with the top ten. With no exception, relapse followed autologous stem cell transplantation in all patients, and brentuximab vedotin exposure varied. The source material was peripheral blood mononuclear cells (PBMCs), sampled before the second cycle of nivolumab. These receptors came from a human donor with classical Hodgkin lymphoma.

The CDR3 sequence is CASSLSLLAGMSDTQYF. CDR3 nucleotides: TGTGCCAGCAGTTTATCGTTACTAGCGGGGATGTCAGATACGCAGTATTTT. This chain uses TRBV27 with TRBJ2-3; 10 bases are shared with TRBD2. V was pared by 0 bases and J by 4 bases, with 7 bases of the junction left unmatched. Germline V lookup: CDR1 MNHEY, CDR2 SMNVEV (reference sequence). There are 17 residues in the CDR3.

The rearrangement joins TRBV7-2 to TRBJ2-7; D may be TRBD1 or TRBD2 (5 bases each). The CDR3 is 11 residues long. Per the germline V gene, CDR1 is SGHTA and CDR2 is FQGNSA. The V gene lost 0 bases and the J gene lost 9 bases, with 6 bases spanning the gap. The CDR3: CASSLAGTQYF. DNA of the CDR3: TGTGCCAGCAGCTTAGCCGGGACGCAGTACTTC.

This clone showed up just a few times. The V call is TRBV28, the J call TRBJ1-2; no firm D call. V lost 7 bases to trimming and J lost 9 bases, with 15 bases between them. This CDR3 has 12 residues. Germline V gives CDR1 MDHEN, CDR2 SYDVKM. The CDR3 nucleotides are TGTGCCAGCACCTTGCAAAGGGTCAGCTACACCTTC. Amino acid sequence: CASTLQRVSYTF.

CDR3 bases: TGTGCCAGCAGCGAATCAGGGAGACCTAATGAAAAACTGTTTTTT. Residues: CASSESGRPNEKLFF. This chain uses TRBV9 with TRBJ1-4, with TRBD1 as a possible D gene (5 bases). Germline CDR1 is SGDLS and CDR2 is YYNGEE. CDR3 length equals 15 residues. Trimming took 3 bases from V and 3 from J, leaving 12 bases between them.

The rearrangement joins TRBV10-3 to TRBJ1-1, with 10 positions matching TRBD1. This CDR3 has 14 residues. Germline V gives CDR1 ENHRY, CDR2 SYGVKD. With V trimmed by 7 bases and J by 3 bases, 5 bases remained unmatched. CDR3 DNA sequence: TGTGCCATCACCCAAGGACAGGGGGACACTGAAGCTTTCTTT. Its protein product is CAITQGQGDTEAFF.

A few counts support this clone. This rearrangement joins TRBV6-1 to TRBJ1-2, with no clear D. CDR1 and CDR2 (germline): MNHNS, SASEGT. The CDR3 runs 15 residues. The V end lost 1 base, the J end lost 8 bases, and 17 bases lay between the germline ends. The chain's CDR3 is CASSEEGSPAGGYTF. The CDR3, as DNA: TGTGCCAGCAGTGAAGAGGGCAGTCCGGCGGGGGGCTACACCTTC.

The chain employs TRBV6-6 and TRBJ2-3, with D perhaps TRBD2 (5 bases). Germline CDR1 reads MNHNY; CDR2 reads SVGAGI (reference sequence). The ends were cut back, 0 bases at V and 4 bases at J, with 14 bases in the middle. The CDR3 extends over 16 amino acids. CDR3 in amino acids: CASSYSGANWADTQYF. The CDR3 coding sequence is TGTGCCAGCAGTTACTCGGGAGCGAATTGGGCAGATACGCAGTATTTT.

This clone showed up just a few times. As DNA, the CDR3 is TGTGCCAGCAGTGCTGGACAGGAAGGCTCCAATGGCTACACCTTC. Its translation: CASSAGQEGSNGYTF. This chain uses TRBV6-5 with TRBJ1-2; TRBD1 matches 7 bases. With V trimmed by 5 bases and J by 6 bases, 12 bases remained unmatched. This CDR3 contains 15 residues. Germline CDR1 and CDR2: MNHEY and SVGAGI.

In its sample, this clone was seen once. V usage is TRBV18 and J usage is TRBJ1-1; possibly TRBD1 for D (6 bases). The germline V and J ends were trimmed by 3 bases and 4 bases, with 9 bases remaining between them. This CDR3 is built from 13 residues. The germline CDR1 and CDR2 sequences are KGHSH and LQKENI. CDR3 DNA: TGTGCCAGCTCACCTGGCAGGGGCACTGAAGCTTTCTTT. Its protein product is CASSPGRGTEAFF.

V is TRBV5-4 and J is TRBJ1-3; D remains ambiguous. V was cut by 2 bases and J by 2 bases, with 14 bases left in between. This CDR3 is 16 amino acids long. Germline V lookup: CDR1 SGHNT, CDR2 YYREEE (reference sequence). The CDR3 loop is CASSLGNGFPGNTIYF. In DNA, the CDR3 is TGTGCCAGCAGCTTAGGAAACGGGTTTCCTGGAAACACCATATATTTT.

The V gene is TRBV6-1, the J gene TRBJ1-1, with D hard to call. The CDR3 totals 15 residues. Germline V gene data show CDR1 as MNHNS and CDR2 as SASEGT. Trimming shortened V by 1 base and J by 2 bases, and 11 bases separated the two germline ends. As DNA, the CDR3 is TGTGCCAGCAGTGAAGAGGTCTTTGGTAACACTGAAGCTTTCTTT. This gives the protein CASSEEVFGNTEAFF.

The CDR3 loop reads CACTDSGATDTQYF. The CDR3 DNA reads TGTGCCTGCACGGATAGCGGGGCCACAGATACGCAGTATTTT. The gene calls are TRBV25-1 and TRBJ2-3; 8 bases match TRBD2. The length of the CDR3 is 14 residues. Germline V gene lookup returns CDR1 MGHDK and CDR2 SYGVNS. V gave up 11 bases and J gave up 2 bases; unmatched junction bases: 9. Full variable domain (outside the CDR3, taken from reference TRBV25-1 and TRBJ2-3): EADIYQTPRYLVIGTGKKITLECSQTMGHDKMYWYQQDPGMELHLIHYSYGVNSTEKGDLSSESTVSRIRTEHFPLTLESARPSHTSQYLCACTDSGATDTQYFGPGTRLTVL.

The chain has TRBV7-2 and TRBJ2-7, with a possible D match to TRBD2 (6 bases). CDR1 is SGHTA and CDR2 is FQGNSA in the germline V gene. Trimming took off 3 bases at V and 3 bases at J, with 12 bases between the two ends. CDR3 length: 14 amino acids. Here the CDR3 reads CASSFSVSGYEQYF. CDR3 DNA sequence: TGTGCCAGCAGCTTTTCTGTTAGCGGCTACGAGCAGTACTTC.

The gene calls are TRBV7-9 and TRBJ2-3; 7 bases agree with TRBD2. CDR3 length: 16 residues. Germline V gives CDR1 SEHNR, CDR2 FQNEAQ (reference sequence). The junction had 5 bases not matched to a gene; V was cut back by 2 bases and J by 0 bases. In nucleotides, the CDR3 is TGTGCCAGCAGCTTATCCCACGGGAGGAGCACAGATACGCAGTATTTT. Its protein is CASSLSHGRSTDTQYF.

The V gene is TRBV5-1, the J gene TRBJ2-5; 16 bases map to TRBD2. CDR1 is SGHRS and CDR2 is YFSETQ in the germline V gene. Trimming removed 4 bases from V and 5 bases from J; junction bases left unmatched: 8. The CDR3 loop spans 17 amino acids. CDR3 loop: CASSAGLAGGPWETQYF. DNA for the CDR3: TGCGCCAGCAGCGCGGGACTAGCGGGAGGGCCCTGGGAGACCCAGTACTTC.

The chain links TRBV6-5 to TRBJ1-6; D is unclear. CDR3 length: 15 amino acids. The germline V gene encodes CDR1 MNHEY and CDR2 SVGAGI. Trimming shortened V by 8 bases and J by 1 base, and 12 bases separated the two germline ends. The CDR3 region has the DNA TGTGCCAGCCGAAGAGATTTATCCTATAATTCACCCCTCCACTTT. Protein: CASRRDLSYNSPLHF.

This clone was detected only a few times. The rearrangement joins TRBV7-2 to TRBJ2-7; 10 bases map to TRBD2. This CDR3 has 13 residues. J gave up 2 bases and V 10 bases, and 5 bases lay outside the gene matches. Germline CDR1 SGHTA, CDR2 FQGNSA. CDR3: CATGLAATYEQYF. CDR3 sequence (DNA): TGTGCCACCGGACTAGCGGCAACCTACGAGCAGTACTTC.

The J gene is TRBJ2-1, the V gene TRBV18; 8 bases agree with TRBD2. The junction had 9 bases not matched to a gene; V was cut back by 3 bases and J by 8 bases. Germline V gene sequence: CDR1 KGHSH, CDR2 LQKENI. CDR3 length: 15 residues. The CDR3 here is CASSPPAPAGDEQFF. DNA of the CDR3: TGTGCCAGCTCACCCCCGGCCCCAGCGGGGGATGAGCAGTTCTTC. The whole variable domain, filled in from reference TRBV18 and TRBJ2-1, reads NAGVMQNPRHLVRRRGQEARLRCSPMKGHSHVYWYRQLPEEGLKFMVYLQKENIIDESGMPKERFSAEFPKEGPSILRIQQVVRGDSAAYFCASSPPAPAGDEQFFGPGTRLTVL.

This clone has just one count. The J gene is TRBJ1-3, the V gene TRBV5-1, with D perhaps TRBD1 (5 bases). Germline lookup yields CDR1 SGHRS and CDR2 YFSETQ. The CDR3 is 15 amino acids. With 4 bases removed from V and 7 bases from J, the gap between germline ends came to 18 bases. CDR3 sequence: CASSKSSGVRNTIYF. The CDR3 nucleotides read TGCGCCAGCAGCAAATCGTCGGGGGTACGGAACACCATATATTTT. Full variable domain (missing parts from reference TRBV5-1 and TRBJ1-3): KAGVTQTPRYLIKTRGQQVTLSCSPISGHRSVSWYQQTPGQGLQFLFEYFSETQRNKGNFPGRFSGRQFSNSRSEMNVSTLELGDSALYLCASSKSSGVRNTIYFGEGSWLTVV.

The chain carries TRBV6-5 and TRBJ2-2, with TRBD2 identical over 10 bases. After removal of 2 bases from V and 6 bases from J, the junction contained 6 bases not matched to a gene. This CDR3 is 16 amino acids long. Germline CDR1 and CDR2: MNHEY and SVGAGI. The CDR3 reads CASSYLSGRNSGELFF. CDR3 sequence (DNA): TGTGCCAGCAGTTACCTTAGCGGGAGGAATTCCGGGGAGCTGTTTTTT.